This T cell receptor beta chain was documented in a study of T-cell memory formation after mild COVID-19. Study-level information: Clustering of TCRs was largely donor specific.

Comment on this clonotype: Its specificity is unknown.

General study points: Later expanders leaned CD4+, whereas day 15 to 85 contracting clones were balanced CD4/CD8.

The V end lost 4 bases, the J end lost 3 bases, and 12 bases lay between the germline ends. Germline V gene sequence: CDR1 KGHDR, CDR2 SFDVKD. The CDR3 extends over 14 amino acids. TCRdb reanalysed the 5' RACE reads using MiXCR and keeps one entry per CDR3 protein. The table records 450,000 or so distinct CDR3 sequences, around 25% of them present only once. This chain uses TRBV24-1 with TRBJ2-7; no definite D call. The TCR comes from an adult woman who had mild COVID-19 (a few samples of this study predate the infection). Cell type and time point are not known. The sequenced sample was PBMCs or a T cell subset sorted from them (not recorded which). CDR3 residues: CATSDPKRSYEQYF. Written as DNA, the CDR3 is TGTGCCACCAGTGACCCAAAGAGGAGCTACGAGCAGTACTTC.